This TCR beta chain came from a study of blood T cell repertoires in COVID-19. Study-wide context: Donors in the United States, Italy and Spain gave samples during acute or convalescent COVID-19.

The study drew participants aged roughly 18 to 89 years from around 24 US areas. Two negative PCRs, clearance, or symptom resolution were required of recovered Cohort 3 donors. Deletions cut 10 bases from V and 1 base from J, with 13 bases between. This CDR3 has 14 residues. Germline CDR1 and CDR2: SEHNR and FQNEAQ (reference sequence). Only in-frame clones appear in the TCRdb table, and some are missing; sequencing was by immunoSEQ multiplex PCR. The sample lists more than 150,000 clones, roughly 87% seen once, with 2% to 2.5% in the top ten. This chain uses TRBV7-9 with TRBJ2-2; D may be TRBD2 (6 bases). Material: PBMCs or T cells enriched from blood (not recorded which). This TCR derives from a woman aged 25-40 years who had recovered from COVID-19. In DNA, the CDR3 is TGTGCCATTTCCGGGAGACTGAACACCGGGGAGCTGTTTTTT. Protein product: CAISGRLNTGELFF.